This T cell receptor beta chain was sequenced in a study of T cells in Graves' hyperthyroidism and ophthalmopathy. Template material for amplifying TCR beta CDR3 regions consisted of RNA transcripts. HTBI primers were used for first-round RT-PCR of the TCR CDR3. Via MiXCR, TCRdb re-called the multiplex PCR reads, giving one row per CDR3 protein. The table has around 440,000 distinct CDR3 sequences, 15% to 19% seen once. Over 18 months, lack of ophthalmopathy progression marked Graves' hyperthyroidism as stable. Aged 18 to 65, the patients had hyperthyroidism that was newly diagnosed and had lasted under 2 months. It was uncontrolled infection, other autoimmune disease, pregnancy or lactation that excluded patients. Diagnosis relied on clinical symptoms, serum thyroxine and TRAb, thyroid ultrasound and orbital computed tomography. This clonotype was observed a few times. This clonotype was obtained from a young woman with Graves' hyperthyroidism. Material for sequencing was blood.

The CDR3 sequence is CASSLGRTMGANVLTF. In DNA, the CDR3 is TGTGCCAGCAGCTTGGGCAGGACAATGGGGGCCAACGTCCTGACTTTC. The genes are TRBV5-6 and TRBJ2-6; perhaps TRBD1 as D (5 bases). The CDR3 covers 16 residues. The germline gives CDR1 SGHDT, CDR2 YYEEEE. V shed 0 bases and J shed 4 bases, with 11 bases lying between them.